Presented here are 9 T cell receptor beta chains from one specimen sequenced in a study of blood T cell repertoires in COVID-19. This table comes from immunoSEQ multiplex PCR, and its TCRdb copy is limited to in-frame clones, with some not included. The repertoire holds about 220,000 clones, with around three quarters as singletons. Sample: peripheral blood. Receptor source: a woman in her 70s with acute or convalescent COVID-19.

This chain joins TRBV6-5 and TRBJ2-5; D is possibly TRBD1 (5 bases). V was pared by 6 bases and J by 5 bases, with 19 bases between. This CDR3 has 15 amino acids. Germline values: CDR1 MNHEY, CDR2 SVGAGI. The chain's CDR3 is CASRLTFQGGETQYF. The CDR3 coding sequence is TGTGCCAGCAGGCTGACGTTTCAGGGTGGGGAGACCCAGTACTTC.

The V gene is TRBV7-9, the J gene TRBJ2-3, with D possibly matching TRBD1 (5 bases). CDR3 length: 16 amino acids. V was cut by 7 bases and J by 4 bases, with 21 bases left in between. Germline V CDR1 and CDR2: SEHNR, FQNEAQ (reference sequence). As DNA, the CDR3 is TGTGCCAGCAAGGGGCTAGATCCCTCCCCCGCAGATACGCAGTATTTT. This translates into CASKGLDPSPADTQYF.

The gene calls are TRBV6-2 or TRBV6-3 and TRBJ1-2; D is perhaps TRBD1 (5 bases). V shed 5 bases and J shed 6 bases, with 16 bases lying between them. The germline V gene has CDR1 MNHEY and CDR2 SVGEGT. The CDR3 has 14 residues. The DNA for the CDR3 is TGTGCCAGCAGTCATGACAGAGGAAAGAATGGCTACACCTTC. It specifies CASSHDRGKNGYTF.

Remarks on this clone: A read error may produce the germline difference seen at one junction end. This chain links TRBV6-2 or TRBV6-3 with TRBJ2-7; D is ambiguous. This CDR3 has 12 residues. CDR1 MNHEY and CDR2 SVGEGT come from the germline V gene. The CDR3 here is CASSQASSEQYF. CDR3 coding DNA: TGTGCCAGCAGTCAAGCGTCCTCCGAGCAGTACTTC.

This chain joins TRBV2 and TRBJ2-1; maybe TRBD2 (6 bases). In germline, CDR1 is SNHLY, CDR2 FYNNEI. Deletions cut 8 bases from V and 5 bases from J, with 10 bases between. This CDR3 comprises 12 residues. The CDR3 bases are TGTGCCAGCGGGACTTCGAACAATGAGCAGTTCTTC. As protein: CASGTSNNEQFF.

The chain links TRBV7-8 to TRBJ2-5, with 8 bases fitting TRBD2. The CDR3 length is 16 residues. The trim removed 4 bases at V and 5 bases at J, leaving 12 bases unmatched. Germline lookup yields CDR1 SGHVS and CDR2 FQNEAQ. Written as DNA, the CDR3 is TGTGCCAGCAGCTCCCCACCAGGAGCGGGGGTTGAGACCCAGTACTTC. This encodes CASSSPPGAGVETQYF.

This sequence joins TRBV6-5 and TRBJ2-7; 8 bases align to TRBD1. The V and J ends lost 4 bases and 6 bases, in that order; junction bases with no gene match: 2. This CDR3 is 12 amino acids long. Looked up from germline, CDR1 is MNHEY and CDR2 is SVGAGI. The CDR3: CASSSGGPEQYV. The CDR3 DNA sequence: TGTGCCAGCAGTTCAGGGGGCCCCGAGCAGTACGTC.

This sequence joins TRBV3-1 (or the pseudogene TRBV3-2) and TRBJ1-2, with 9 bases fitting TRBD1. The germline gives CDR1 LGHDT, CDR2 YNNKEL (reference sequence). With 5 bases clipped from V and 4 bases from J, the junction kept 8 bases outside the gene matches. The CDR3 covers 15 residues. The CDR3 bases are TGTGCCAGCAGCGTCCAGACAGGGGGGGTCTATGGCTACACCTTC. Translation: CASSVQTGGVYGYTF.

The chain carries TRBV7-7 and TRBJ2-3, with 10 bases aligning to TRBD2. V gave up 5 bases and J gave up 2 bases; unmatched junction bases: 4. The CDR3 extends over 15 amino acids. The germline gives CDR1 SSHAT, CDR2 FNYEAQ (reference sequence). The CDR3 region is CASSRGLAYTDTQYF. CDR3 nucleotides: TGTGCCAGCAGCCGGGGACTAGCGTACACAGATACGCAGTATTTT.